The TCR beta chain under discussion was sequenced for a study of Japanese encephalitis immunity and Zika vaccine responses. TCRdb re-called the 5' RACE reads through MiXCR, storing one row per CDR3 protein. Found here are around 290 distinct CDR3 sequences, around 1.5% of them singletons; the top ten hold about 30%. For 5 to 6 days, PBMCs labeled with CFSE were cultured with peptide pools at approximately 1 ug/mL each. Unfixed live CD56-CD19-CD16-CD3+CD4+ CFSE-low cells were sorted as proliferating CD4 T cells. In this sample, this clonotype is large. The sequenced sample was antigen-activated CD4+ T cells from blood, cultured, obtained during a Zika inactivated vaccine study. The sequence was obtained from an adult woman who received an inactivated Zika virus vaccine.

CDR3 protein: CASSRGTAYNEQFF. The CDR3 bases are TGTGCCAGCAGTCGGGGGACAGCCTACAATGAGCAGTTCTTC. This rearrangement joins TRBV27 to TRBJ2-1; TRBD1 might be the D (7 bases). The CDR3 runs to 14 residues. Germline V CDR1 and CDR2: MNHEY, SMNVEV (reference sequence). V lost 5 bases and J 2 bases, leaving 10 bases between the germline ends.